This TCR beta chain was found in a study of blood T cells in healthy people across ages. A J-beta primer mix and a sample-barcoded 5' primer were used in a second PCR of about 6 to 12 cycles. TCRdb re-analysed the 5' RACE reads in MiXCR, keeping a single row per CDR3 protein. The table has some 1.5 million distinct CDR3 sequences, 25% to 30% seen once; the top ten hold 7.7%. CDR1 is SGHDT and CDR2 is YYEEEE in the germline V gene. CDR3 length: 16 amino acids. V was clipped by 3 bases and J by 8 bases, with 18 bases between them. General observations from the study: Donor CMV infection status was unknown, possibly confounding age-related changes in expanded clonotypes.

Concerning this clonotype: What it binds is unknown.

The J gene is TRBJ2-6, the V gene TRBV5-6; D might be TRBD1 (7 bases). The sequencing sample was made of blood. The TCR originated in a woman aged 25 to 39 in good health. The CDR3: CASSSDRTAGTNVLTF. The DNA for the CDR3 is TGTGCCAGCAGCTCGGACAGGACGGCGGGGACCAACGTCCTGACTTTC.